These 6 T cell receptor beta chains originate from one sample sequenced in a study of OX40 agonist ivuxolimab in advanced cancers. Library creation used the immunoSEQ multiplex PCR assay. This is the immuneACCESS table as TCRdb keeps it, with only in-frame sequences that have V and J called. A part of the clones is gone; compared with another copy, unresolved V genes explain less than half, and the rest is unexplained. The sample contains 12,000 or so clones, around 66% of them found a single time. The ten most abundant clones make up 10% to 15% of the sample. Here the sequenced sample was CD4+ or CD8+ T cells sorted from blood, taken in a trial of the OX40 agonist ivuxolimab. All receptors derive from an adult with an advanced solid tumor such as melanoma, head and neck, liver or kidney cancer.

This clone has more than one count but fewer than ten. V is TRBV6-1 and J is TRBJ2-5, with TRBD2 matching 11 bases. V dropped 6 bases and J dropped 2; count of bases not matched to a gene: 5. This CDR3 has 15 residues. The V gene's germline CDR1 is MNHNS and CDR2 SASEGT. Written as DNA, the CDR3 is TGTGCCAGCAGCTATAGACTAGCGGGGCAAGAGACCCAGTACTTC. Translating it yields CASSYRLAGQETQYF.

The chain is built from TRBV15 and TRBJ2-1, with D perhaps matching TRBD2 (5 bases). This CDR3 is built from 16 residues. CDR1 and CDR2 from the germline V gene are LNHNV and YYDKDF (reference sequence). V was pared by 0 bases and J by 1 base, with 10 bases between. This CDR3 reads CATSRDPAGSYNEQFF. Here the CDR3 DNA reads TGTGCCACCAGCAGAGATCCGGCGGGTTCCTACAATGAGCAGTTCTTC.

For this clone: Distinct nucleotide sequences in the sample also encode this CDR3. This rearrangement joins TRBV4-1 to TRBJ2-2; 11 nucleotides agree with TRBD2. CDR3 length equals 17 residues. With 4 bases clipped from V and 2 bases from J, the junction kept 6 bases outside the gene matches. Germline values: CDR1 MGHRA, CDR2 YSYEKL. This CDR3 reads CASSPLGTSGNTGELFF. DNA of the CDR3: TGCGCCAGCAGCCCCCTAGGGACTAGCGGAAACACCGGGGAGCTGTTTTTT.

This sequence joins TRBV7-9 and TRBJ2-7, with TRBD1 matching 9 bases. The CDR3 runs 15 residues. V lost 1 base to trimming and J lost 6 bases; unmatched junction nucleotides: 7. Per the germline V gene, CDR1 is SEHNR and CDR2 is FQNEAQ (reference sequence). CDR3 loop: CASSLGGQGFGEQYF. CDR3 nucleotide sequence: TGTGCCAGCAGCTTAGGGGGACAGGGCTTCGGCGAGCAGTACTTC.

The chain joins TRBV29-1 to TRBJ2-5; the match to TRBD2 covers 14 bases. With V trimmed by 7 bases and J by 4 bases, 8 bases remained unmatched. The CDR3 runs 15 residues. CDR1 and CDR2 (germline): SQVTM, ANQGSEA. CDR3 sequence: CSANGLAGGAETQYF. The CDR3 region has the DNA TGCAGCGCGAACGGACTAGCGGGAGGCGCAGAGACCCAGTACTTC.

The gene calls are TRBV6-5 and TRBJ2-1; 7 positions agree with TRBD1. Germline CDR1 is MNHEY and CDR2 is SVGAGI. The CDR3 runs 12 residues. V lost 6 bases, J lost 6 bases, and 2 bases stayed unmatched. CDR3 protein: CASSRDSNEQFF. The CDR3 coding sequence is TGTGCCAGCAGCCGGGACAGCAATGAGCAGTTCTTC.